Below, 30 T cell receptor beta chains from the same sample are listed, as sequenced in a study of T cell responses to AZD1222 COVID-19 vaccine. TCRdb's copy holds only in-frame clones and misses some; the assay was immunoSEQ multiplex PCR. The data hold about 80,000 clones, with roughly 90% observed a single time. The material was peripheral blood, obtained 28 days after the second AZD1222 dose. The receptors originated from an adult who received the AZD1222 COVID-19 vaccine.

The rearrangement links TRBV10-1 to TRBJ2-2, with TRBD1 as a possible D gene (7 bases). The germline CDR1 and CDR2 sequences are WNHNN and SYGVQD (reference sequence). Trimming removed 4 bases from V and 7 bases from J, with 16 bases in between. CDR3 length: 15 residues. The CDR3 sequence is CASSGAGGRGGELFF. The CDR3 DNA follows: TGCGCCAGCAGTGGCGCAGGGGGGAGAGGCGGGGAGCTGTTTTTT.

This chain joins TRBV28 and TRBJ2-1; TRBD1 agrees at 12 bases. V lost 5 bases and J lost 9; bases outside the gene matches: 8. Germline loops: CDR1 MDHEN, CDR2 SYDVKM. The CDR3 is made up of 15 amino acids. The CDR3, as DNA: TGTGCCAGCAGTGAAACCGGGACAGGGGGCGGTGAGCAGTTCTTC. Residues: CASSETGTGGGEQFF.

The chain has TRBV27 and TRBJ2-3; 9 nucleotides agree with TRBD2. The ends lost 6 bases at V and 2 bases at J; junction bases unmatched: 3. CDR1 and CDR2 (germline): MNHEY, SMNVEV (reference sequence). CDR3 size: 14 residues. CDR3 residues: CASSLAGHTDTQYF. The CDR3 region has the DNA TGTGCCAGCAGCCTAGCGGGACACACAGATACGCAGTATTTT.

This clone was counted once. The V and J genes are TRBV28 and TRBJ1-6; D remains unclear. Trimming took 2 bases from V and 6 from J, leaving 8 bases between them. The CDR3 consists of 14 residues. Germline lookup yields CDR1 MDHEN and CDR2 SYDVKM. This chain's CDR3 is CASSLNSLNSPLHF. CDR3 sequence (DNA): TGTGCCAGCAGTTTAAACTCCCTTAATTCACCCCTCCACTTT.

The chain employs TRBV19 and TRBJ1-5, with D maybe TRBD1 (6 bases). Germline loops: CDR1 LNHDA, CDR2 SQIVND (reference sequence). Trimming left V 0 bases short and J 0 bases short, with 12 bases between. This CDR3 region has 17 residues. The CDR3 loop reads CASSIDGQSDSNQPQHF. CDR3 DNA: TGTGCCAGTAGTATAGACGGACAGAGTGATAGCAATCAGCCCCAGCATTTT.

The rearrangement links TRBV29-1 to TRBJ2-1; TRBD1 might be the D (5 bases). CDR1 and CDR2 (germline): SQVTM, ANQGSEA. This CDR3 spans 12 amino acids. V was trimmed by 6 bases and J by 3 bases, leaving 9 bases between them. The CDR3 sequence is CSVVTDYNEQFF. The CDR3 nucleotides are TGCAGCGTGGTGACAGACTACAATGAGCAGTTCTTC.

This chain links TRBV2 with TRBJ1-1; D gene unclear. V shed 6 bases and J shed 4 bases, with 9 bases lying between them. The CDR3 extends over 12 amino acids. In germline, CDR1 is SNHLY, CDR2 FYNNEI. Here the CDR3 reads CASRLDTTEAFF. The CDR3 DNA reads TGTGCCAGCAGACTCGACACCACTGAAGCTTTCTTT.

This chain links TRBV30 with TRBJ2-7, with D possibly matching TRBD1 (6 bases). V dropped 0 bases and J dropped 2 bases, with 14 bases sitting between them. The CDR3 consists of 15 residues. The germline V gene encodes CDR1 GTSNPN and CDR2 SVGIG (reference sequence). The CDR3 sequence is CAWSVLPGAPYEQYF. The DNA of the CDR3 is TGTGCCTGGAGTGTACTTCCAGGGGCCCCCTACGAGCAGTACTTC. Combining the CDR3 with reference TRBV30 and TRBJ2-7 gives the whole variable domain SQTIHQWPATLVQPVGSPLSLECTVEGTSNPNLYWYRQAAGRGLQLLFYSVGIGQISSEVPQNLSASRPQDRQFILSSKKLLLSDSGFYLCAWSVLPGAPYEQYFGPGTRLTVT.

The gene calls are TRBV6-5 and TRBJ1-2; D gene ambiguous. Germline V gene sequence: CDR1 MNHEY, CDR2 SVGAGI. The CDR3 totals 14 residues. V was clipped by 4 bases and J by 2 bases, with 11 bases between them. In DNA, the CDR3 is TGTGCCAGCAGTTCGTTTCGGACGAACTATGGCTACACCTTC. Its protein is CASSSFRTNYGYTF.

This clone was detected once. The chain recombines TRBV24-1 with TRBJ2-1, with TRBD2 identical over 11 bases. V lost 4 bases and J lost 1; bases outside the gene matches: 11. Looked up from germline, CDR1 is KGHDR and CDR2 is SFDVKD. The CDR3 runs to 19 residues. The CDR3 here is CATSDNFPPSGGSYNEQFF. Here the CDR3 DNA reads TGTGCCACCAGTGACAACTTTCCCCCTAGCGGGGGGTCCTACAATGAGCAGTTCTTC.

The chain links TRBV9 to TRBJ1-4; D unresolved. The germline V gene encodes CDR1 SGDLS and CDR2 YYNGEE. Trimming took 0 bases from V and 1 from J, leaving 10 bases between them. The CDR3 has 16 residues. The CDR3 reads CASSVGGEVTNEKLFF. The CDR3 nucleotides read TGTGCCAGCAGCGTAGGGGGAGAGGTAACTAATGAAAAACTGTTTTTT.

V and J are TRBV30 and TRBJ1-3, with D possibly being TRBD1 (5 bases). Trimming shortened V by 3 bases and J by 2 bases, and 5 bases separated the two germline ends. CDR3 length equals 12 residues. Germline assignment: CDR1 GTSNPN and CDR2 SVGIG (reference sequence). DNA for the CDR3: TGTGCCTGGAGGGACACTGGAAACACCATATATTTT. Protein: CAWRDTGNTIYF.

The CDR3 DNA follows: TGCGCCAGCAGCTCTGAATCTGCGGGTTTCTACGAGCAGTACTTC. Translating gives CASSSESAGFYEQYF. V and J are TRBV5-1 and TRBJ2-7; tentative D call: TRBD2 (5 bases). This CDR3 comprises 15 residues. V was shortened by 3 bases and J by 3 bases, with 16 bases between the two germline ends. Germline values: CDR1 SGHRS, CDR2 YFSETQ.

The chain combines TRBV5-6 with TRBJ2-5, with a weak D call TRBD1 (6 bases). The V gene's germline CDR1 is SGHDT and CDR2 YYEEEE. V was clipped by 3 bases and J by 5 bases, with 14 bases between them. The CDR3 runs 14 residues. CDR3: CASSWGTNAETQYF. In DNA form, the CDR3 reads TGTGCCAGCAGCTGGGGGACAAACGCGGAGACCCAGTACTTC.

The chain has TRBV18 and TRBJ2-1; 9 positions agree with TRBD2. Germline trimming cut 0 bases from V and 2 bases from J; bases unmatched to any gene: 2. This CDR3 has 16 residues. From germline, CDR1 is KGHSH and CDR2 LQKENI. The CDR3 DNA sequence: TGTGCCAGCTCACCACCGGGGACTAGCACCTACAATGAGCAGTTCTTC. As protein: CASSPPGTSTYNEQFF.

V usage is TRBV29-1 and J usage is TRBJ2-7; unclear D gene. Germline loops: CDR1 SQVTM, CDR2 ANQGSEA. The CDR3 has 13 residues. Trimming took 7 bases from V and 6 from J, leaving 19 bases between them. The CDR3 loop is CSARAPPGSEQYF. Here the CDR3 DNA reads TGCAGCGCCCGGGCCCCCCCCGGCTCCGAGCAGTACTTC.

The V gene is TRBV5-1, the J gene TRBJ1-4, with 8 nucleotides matching TRBD1. Germline CDR1 SGHRS, CDR2 YFSETQ. J was trimmed by 7 bases and V by 4 bases; bases with no gene match: 9. The CDR3 contains 15 residues. The CDR3: CASSRQGRKGEKLFF. CDR3 DNA sequence: TGCGCCAGCAGCAGACAGGGGAGGAAGGGTGAAAAACTGTTTTTT.

This chain links TRBV7-7 with TRBJ2-3, with 7 bases that match TRBD2. V dropped 3 bases and J dropped 6; count of bases not matched to a gene: 3. Germline values: CDR1 SSHAT, CDR2 FNYEAQ (reference sequence). The CDR3 contains 13 residues. The CDR3 sequence: CASSFGTKDTQYF. CDR3 coding DNA: TGTGCCAGCAGCTTTGGGACTAAGGATACGCAGTATTTT.

This chain connects TRBV7-3 to TRBJ2-1; D unclear. Germline V CDR1 and CDR2: SGHTA, FQGTGA. The CDR3 length is 14 residues. Trimming took off 6 bases at V and 7 bases at J, with 16 bases between the two ends. The CDR3 nucleotides are TGTGCCAGCAGTGACCCGGGTAGAGTGAATGAGCAGTTCTTC. Its protein is CASSDPGRVNEQFF.

CDR3 bases: TGTGCCAGCAGTTACCCGGGACAGACCTACGAGCAGTACTTC. Translating it yields CASSYPGQTYEQYF. The chain is built from TRBV28 and TRBJ2-7, with 7 bases that match TRBD1. The CDR3 contains 14 residues. V lost 4 bases and J lost 2; bases outside the gene matches: 5. CDR1 and CDR2 (germline): MDHEN, SYDVKM.

This clone has just a few counts. This rearrangement joins TRBV7-2 to TRBJ1-1, with D unresolved. The CDR3 sequence is 15 residues long. V lost 5 bases to trimming and J lost 0 bases, with 13 bases between them. Germline CDR1 reads SGHTA; CDR2 reads FQGNSA. CDR3 protein: CASSHVRAVNTEAFF. DNA for the CDR3: TGTGCCAGCAGCCACGTACGAGCCGTGAACACTGAAGCTTTCTTT. The whole variable domain, remainder taken from reference TRBV7-2 and TRBJ1-1, is GAGVSQSPSNKVTEKGKDVELRCDPISGHTALYWYRQSLGQGLEFLIYFQGNSAPDKSGLPSDRFSAERTGGSVSTLTIQRTQQEDSAVYLCASSHVRAVNTEAFFGQGTRLTVV.

V is TRBV28 and J is TRBJ2-3; 7 nucleotides agree with TRBD1. The CDR3 length is 14 residues. Trimming at V came to 6 bases and at J to 0 bases, leaving 3 bases not matched to a gene. Germline values: CDR1 MDHEN, CDR2 SYDVKM. The CDR3 here is CASSPGGSTDTQYF. The CDR3 coding sequence is TGTGCCAGCAGCCCAGGGGGTAGCACAGATACGCAGTATTTT.

The V gene is TRBV28, the J gene TRBJ2-7; 10 positions agree with TRBD1. Germline V lookup: CDR1 MDHEN, CDR2 SYDVKM. J lost 4 bases, V lost 5 bases, and 5 bases had no gene match. The CDR3 has 14 amino acids. The CDR3 region has the DNA TGTGCCAGCAGTCGAGACAGGGGGCGTTACGAGCAGTACTTC. It translates to CASSRDRGRYEQYF.

The chain has TRBV19 and TRBJ1-3; a weak D match, TRBD1 (5 bases). The V end was cut by 2 bases, the J end by 0 bases, with 11 bases between. The CDR3 is made up of 16 amino acids. Germline CDR1 LNHDA, CDR2 SQIVND (reference sequence). The CDR3 loop reads CASSIRQRLSGNTIYF. The CDR3 DNA sequence: TGTGCCAGTAGTATAAGACAGCGTCTCTCTGGAAACACCATATATTTT.

The chain has TRBV19 and TRBJ1-5; 9 nucleotides align to TRBD1. The CDR3 is 14 amino acids. Germline-derived CDR1 and CDR2 are LNHDA and SQIVND (reference sequence). V lost 3 bases to trimming and J lost 6 bases; unmatched junction nucleotides: 3. CDR3 nucleotides: TGTGCCAGTAGTATGGGACAGGGTTCTCAGCCCCAGCATTTT. Amino acid sequence: CASSMGQGSQPQHF.

The chain combines TRBV5-4 with TRBJ2-7, with D perhaps given as TRBD1 or TRBD2 (5 bases each). This CDR3 region has 15 residues. Germline V CDR1 and CDR2: SGHNT, YYREEE (reference sequence). Trimming shortened V by 0 bases and J by 2 bases, and 12 bases separated the two germline ends. The DNA of the CDR3 is TGTGCCAGCAGCTTGGACCCAGGGAGTACCTACGAGCAGTACTTC. Its protein is CASSLDPGSTYEQYF.

The J gene is TRBJ2-2, the V gene TRBV19; TRBD2 is a possible D gene (6 bases). Germline assignment: CDR1 LNHDA and CDR2 SQIVND (reference sequence). This CDR3 contains 14 residues. V lost 10 bases, J lost 6 bases, and 18 bases lay in between. As DNA, the CDR3 is TGTGCCACCAAGCGGACCAGGGAGGCCGGGGAGCTGTTTTTT. Its protein is CATKRTREAGELFF. Variable domain in full (rest from reference TRBV19 and TRBJ2-2): DGGITQSPKYLFRKEGQNVTLSCEQNLNHDAMYWYRQDPGQGLRLIYYSQIVNDFQKGDIAEGYSVSREKKESFPLTVTSAQKNPTAFYLCATKRTREAGELFFGEGSRLTVL.

V and J are TRBV7-2 and TRBJ2-2; either TRBD1 or TRBD2 may supply D (5 bases each). Germline-derived CDR1 and CDR2 are SGHTA and FQGNSA. The CDR3 has 14 residues. V gave up 5 bases and J gave up 3 bases, with 10 bases separating them. In DNA, the CDR3 is TGTGCCAGCAGCCCCGGGACCTACACCGGGGAGCTGTTTTTT. This translates into CASSPGTYTGELFF.

The chain recombines TRBV7-3 with TRBJ2-3; tentatively, D is TRBD2 (5 bases). The germline V and J ends were trimmed by 1 base and 0 bases, with 8 bases remaining between them. The germline CDR1 and CDR2 sequences are SGHTA and FQGTGA. The CDR3 loop spans 15 amino acids. The CDR3 loop is CASSLISGSTDTQYF. CDR3 bases: TGTGCCAGCAGCTTAATAAGCGGTAGCACAGATACGCAGTATTTT.

This chain links TRBV9 with TRBJ2-2; D is ambiguous. CDR3 size: 12 residues. Germline CDR1 is SGDLS and CDR2 is YYNGEE. Trimming removed 2 bases at V and 7 bases at J, with 6 bases between. CDR3 protein: CASSVAFGELFF. The CDR3 region has the DNA TGTGCCAGCAGCGTTGCGTTCGGGGAGCTGTTTTTT.